Presented here are 24 T cell receptor beta chains from one specimen sequenced in a study of post-analysis software for immune sequencing data. General study points: Five or six TRBV segments, TRBV5-6, TRBV5-1 and TRBV20-1 among them, were found more frequent in patients than controls.

Unique-molecular-identifier-tagged TCR beta cDNA libraries were used. One entry per CDR3 protein, called by TCRdb with MiXCR from the PCR reads. The table has more than 500,000 distinct CDR3 sequences, around 36% seen once. For these TCRs, the target antigens are not known. The sample was blood. All receptors derive from a girl aged 2 to 17 with multiple sclerosis.

V gene TRBV20-1 combines with J gene TRBJ2-1; D may be TRBD2 (6 bases). The germline CDR1 and CDR2 sequences are DFQATT and SNEGSKA (reference sequence). CDR3 length equals 12 residues. The V end was cut by 4 bases, the J end by 6 bases, with 10 bases between. CDR3: CSAMTSPNEQFF. The DNA of the CDR3 is TGCAGTGCTATGACTAGTCCCAATGAGCAGTTCTTC.

The chain carries TRBV5-1 and TRBJ1-2; possibly TRBD1 for D (6 bases). Germline assignment: CDR1 SGHRS and CDR2 YFSETQ. Trimming took off 0 bases at V and 4 bases at J, with 13 bases between the two ends. This CDR3 is built from 15 residues. CDR3 protein: CASSLEGVGGYGYTF. The CDR3 DNA reads as TGCGCCAGCAGCTTGGAGGGGGTTGGTGGCTATGGCTACACCTTC.

The chain combines TRBV3-1 with TRBJ1-6, with 7 nucleotides matching TRBD1. Germline CDR1 reads LGHDT; CDR2 reads YNNKEL (reference sequence). Losses at the gene ends were 4 bases for V and 6 bases for J; bases not matched to a gene: 3. The CDR3 runs 14 residues. CDR3 amino acids: CASSLQGINSPLHF. In DNA form, the CDR3 reads TGTGCCAGCAGCCTACAGGGGATTAATTCACCCCTCCACTTT. Based on the CDR3 plus reference TRBV3-1 and TRBJ1-6, the full variable domain is DTAVSQTPKYLVTQMGNDKSIKCEQNLGHDTMYWYKQDSKKFLKIMFSYNNKELIINETVPNRFSPKSPDKAHLNLHINSLELGDSAVYFCASSLQGINSPLHFGNGTRLTVT.

This clonotype was detected many times. V is TRBV20-1 and J is TRBJ2-1; D not resolved. Germline CDR1 reads DFQATT; CDR2 reads SNEGSKA (reference sequence). The CDR3 runs 16 residues. The V end lost 0 bases, the J end lost 7 bases, and 19 bases lay between the germline ends. In nucleotides, the CDR3 is TGCAGTGCTAGAGATAAGACGCGGATCAATCGGAATGAGCAGTTCTTC. Translating it yields CSARDKTRINRNEQFF.

This clonotype came up many times. This rearrangement joins TRBV2 to TRBJ2-5, with D maybe TRBD2 (7 bases). This CDR3 has 15 amino acids. The V end lost 1 base, the J end lost 1 base, and 10 bases lay between the germline ends. CDR1 is SNHLY and CDR2 is FYNNEI in the germline V gene. Here the CDR3 reads CASSEDGGLQETQYF. In nucleotides, the CDR3 is TGTGCCAGCAGTGAAGACGGGGGGCTCCAAGAGACCCAGTACTTC.

This clonotype showed up just a few times. The rearrangement links TRBV15 to TRBJ1-5; 7 bases match TRBD1. Germline CDR1 is LNHNV and CDR2 is YYDKDF (reference sequence). The CDR3 covers 15 residues. Unmatched junction bases numbered 2, after V lost 0 bases and J lost 3 bases. The CDR3 loop is CATSREGQINQPQHF. CDR3 in DNA: TGTGCCACCAGCAGAGAGGGACAGATCAATCAGCCCCAGCATTTT. Together with reference TRBV15 and TRBJ1-5, the CDR3 gives the full variable domain: DAMVIQNPRYQVTQFGKPVTLSCSQTLNHNVMYWYQQKSSQAPKLLFHYYDKDFNNEADTPDNFQSRRPNTSFCFLDIRSPGLGDTAMYLCATSREGQINQPQHFGDGTRLSIL.

The rearrangement uses TRBV10-3 and TRBJ1-5; the D gene is possibly TRBD1 (5 bases). This CDR3 is built from 13 residues. Trimming cost V 6 bases and J 5 bases, with 11 bases left between them. Looked up from germline, CDR1 is ENHRY and CDR2 is SYGVKD. The CDR3 region is CAIRRGDYQPQHF. CDR3 coding DNA: TGTGCCATCAGGAGGGGAGACTATCAGCCCCAGCATTTT.

Written as DNA, the CDR3 is TGCGCCAGCAGCATTCGGGTGGCAGATACGCAGTATTTT. It specifies CASSIRVADTQYF. The V call is TRBV5-1, the J call TRBJ2-3, with no clear D. V lost 4 bases and J 4 bases, leaving 10 bases between the germline ends. The CDR3 runs 13 residues. CDR1 is SGHRS, CDR2 YFSETQ, per germline. The variable domain in full, with the rest retrieved from reference TRBV5-1 and TRBJ2-3, is KAGVTQTPRYLIKTRGQQVTLSCSPISGHRSVSWYQQTPGQGLQFLFEYFSETQRNKGNFPGRFSGRQFSNSRSEMNVSTLELGDSALYLCASSIRVADTQYFGPGTRLTVL.

In this sample, this clonotype turned up a few times. The J gene is TRBJ1-1, the V gene TRBV24-1; a weak D match, TRBD1 (5 bases). Per germline, CDR1 KGHDR and CDR2 SFDVKD. The CDR3 has 13 residues. Trimming took off 7 bases at V and 5 bases at J, with 13 bases between the two ends. The CDR3 DNA reads as TGTGCCACCAGCCTCAGGGCAGGGACTGAAGCTTTCTTT. It yields the protein CATSLRAGTEAFF.

This clonotype was detected a few times. The V call is TRBV6-6, the J call TRBJ2-7; no firm D call. Germline CDR1 reads MNHNY; CDR2 reads SVGAGI (reference sequence). V was cut by 2 bases and J by 2 bases, with 16 bases left in between. CDR3 length equals 16 residues. DNA of the CDR3: TGTGCCAGCAGTTACCGGGCAGGCCCAAGGGCCTACGAGCAGTACTTC. It codes for CASSYRAGPRAYEQYF.

In this sample, this clonotype turned up a few times. The chain has TRBV11-2 and TRBJ2-2, with D possibly TRBD1 on 6 matching bases. This CDR3 region has 15 residues. CDR1 is SGHAT, CDR2 FQNNGV, per germline. V was shortened by 5 bases and J by 2 bases, with 12 bases between the two germline ends. The CDR3 DNA reads as TGTGCCAGCAGCCAGTTGACAGGCAACACCGGGGAGCTGTTTTTT. It yields the protein CASSQLTGNTGELFF.

The rearrangement links TRBV12-3 or TRBV12-4 to TRBJ1-2; a possible D gene is TRBD1 (5 bases). Trimming cost V 1 base and J 0 bases, with 15 bases left between them. CDR3 length: 17 amino acids. CDR3 sequence: CASSLGSQGLANYGYTF. CDR3 DNA sequence: TGTGCCAGCAGTTTAGGCTCCCAGGGCCTAGCTAACTATGGCTACACCTTC.

This clonotype was counted a few times. J is TRBJ2-7 and V is TRBV7-2; perhaps TRBD2 as D (6 bases). CDR1 SGHTA and CDR2 FQGNSA come from the germline V gene. This CDR3 has 15 residues. V gave up 1 base and J gave up 2 bases, with 12 bases separating them. The CDR3 reads CASSLGGALTYEQYF. For the CDR3, the DNA is TGTGCCAGCAGCTTAGGCGGGGCGTTAACCTACGAGCAGTACTTC.

For the CDR3, the DNA is TGTGCCATTTCCCCAGCGGGGAGCGGAGATACGCAGTATTTT. Translation: CAISPAGSGDTQYF. This chain links TRBV10-3 with TRBJ2-3, with 7 nucleotides matching TRBD2. The CDR3 spans 14 residues. V lost 9 bases to trimming and J lost 5 bases; unmatched junction nucleotides: 11. Germline CDR1 reads ENHRY; CDR2 reads SYGVKD.

V gene TRBV28 combines with J gene TRBJ2-5; TRBD2 matches at 9 bases. The length of the CDR3 is 12 residues. Germline V CDR1 and CDR2: MDHEN, SYDVKM. With V trimmed by 2 bases and J by 11 bases, 3 bases remained unmatched. CDR3 in amino acids: CASSLLAGQQYF. The CDR3 nucleotides read TGTGCCAGCAGTTTACTAGCGGGACAGCAGTACTTC.

The chain joins TRBV7-9 to TRBJ2-7; 7 bases match TRBD1. The end of the DNA fits TRBJ2-5 better, so the J call may be wrong. Germline CDR1 is SEHNR and CDR2 is FQNEAQ (reference sequence). The CDR3 contains 15 residues. The CDR3 DNA sequence: TGTGCCAGCAGCAACTACCGGGACAGAGAGGAGACCCAGTACTTC. Translated: CASSNYRDREETQYF.

In this sample, this clonotype turned up a few times. This chain connects TRBV20-1 to TRBJ2-7, with D possibly matching TRBD1 (5 bases). Germline CDR1 DFQATT, CDR2 SNEGSKA (reference sequence). The V end lost 5 bases, the J end lost 4 bases, and 9 bases lay between the germline ends. This CDR3 is 11 amino acids long. The CDR3 sequence: CSALQGYEQYF. CDR3 DNA: TGCAGTGCTCTTCAGGGATACGAGCAGTACTTC.

The table lists this clonotype with a few counts. V gene TRBV3-1 combines with J gene TRBJ2-1; 11 positions agree with TRBD2. Germline lookup yields CDR1 LGHDT and CDR2 YNNKEL (reference sequence). After removal of 5 bases from V and 5 bases from J, the junction contained 11 bases not matched to a gene. This CDR3 spans 17 amino acids. For the CDR3, the DNA is TGTGCCAGCAGCTACCGAACTAGCGGGGGACAGAACAATGAGCAGTTCTTC. Amino acids: CASSYRTSGGQNNEQFF.

The chain carries TRBV11-2 and TRBJ2-5, with no clear D. The CDR3 runs to 11 residues. V was trimmed by 5 bases and J by 11 bases, leaving 12 bases between them. In germline, CDR1 is SGHAT, CDR2 FQNNGV. Written as DNA, the CDR3 is TGTGCCAGCAGCAAAAACAATGAGCAGTACTTC. Translated: CASSKNNEQYF.

This clonotype was seen a handful of times. The V call is TRBV3-1, the J call TRBJ2-7, with 10 bases fitting TRBD2. The J segment lost 6 bases and the V segment lost 1 base, leaving 3 bases of the junction unmatched. Germline loops: CDR1 LGHDT, CDR2 YNNKEL (reference sequence). There are 14 residues in the CDR3. CDR3 loop: CASSQAGLAFEQYF. Here the CDR3 DNA reads TGTGCCAGCAGCCAAGCGGGACTAGCGTTCGAGCAGTACTTC.

J is TRBJ2-1 and V is TRBV10-1; possible D gene TRBD1, 5 bases. Germline V gives CDR1 WNHNN, CDR2 SYGVQD (reference sequence). The CDR3 is made up of 12 amino acids. V lost 6 bases and J lost 6, with 9 bases in between. The CDR3 bases are TGCGCCAGCAGCCAGGGTAGCAATGAGCAGTTCTTC. This sequence encodes CASSQGSNEQFF.

The chain recombines TRBV7-2 with TRBJ2-1, with D unresolved. This CDR3 is built from 15 residues. V lost 4 bases, J lost 0 bases, and 10 bases lay in between. CDR1 is SGHTA, CDR2 FQGNSA, per germline. CDR3: CASSWSLSSYNEQFF. The CDR3, as DNA: TGTGCCAGCAGCTGGTCCCTGAGCTCCTACAATGAGCAGTTCTTC.

The rearrangement links TRBV4-1 to TRBJ1-2; 7 positions match TRBD1. Germline assignment: CDR1 MGHRA and CDR2 YSYEKL. Trimming took 3 bases from V and 5 from J; bases not matched to a gene: 21. The length of the CDR3 is 19 residues. The CDR3 protein is CASSQNAASGGRSTYGYTF. As DNA, the CDR3 is TGCGCCAGCAGCCAGAACGCGGCGTCAGGGGGACGGAGTACGTATGGCTACACCTTC.

This clonotype was seen a few times. The rearrangement joins TRBV11-2 to TRBJ2-7; 8 bases are a match to TRBD2. V dropped 5 bases and J dropped 2; count of bases not matched to a gene: 11. This CDR3 spans 16 amino acids. Germline CDR1 SGHAT, CDR2 FQNNGV. The DNA for the CDR3 is TGTGCCAGCAGCCGGGCTATAGCGGGGCAACCCTACGAGCAGTACTTC. Residues: CASSRAIAGQPYEQYF.